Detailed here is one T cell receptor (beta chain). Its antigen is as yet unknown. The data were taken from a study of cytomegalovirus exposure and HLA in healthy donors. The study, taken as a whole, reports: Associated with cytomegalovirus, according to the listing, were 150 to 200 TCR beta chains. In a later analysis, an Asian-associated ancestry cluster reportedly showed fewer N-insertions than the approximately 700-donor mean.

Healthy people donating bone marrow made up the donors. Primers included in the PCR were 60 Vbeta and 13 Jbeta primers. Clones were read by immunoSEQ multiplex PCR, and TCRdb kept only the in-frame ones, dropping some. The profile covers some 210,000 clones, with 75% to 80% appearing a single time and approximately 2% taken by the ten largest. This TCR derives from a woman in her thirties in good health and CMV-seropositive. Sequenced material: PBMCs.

CDR3 sequence reads: CASSSRHQTGTNEKLFF. The CDR3 nucleotides read TGTGCCAGCAGCTCTCGACATCAGACAGGGACAAATGAAAAACTGTTTTTT. This chain uses TRBV9 with TRBJ1-4, with 7 bases identical to TRBD1. The ends lost 4 bases at V and 5 bases at J; junction bases unmatched: 14. CDR3 length equals 17 residues. Germline CDR1 SGDLS, CDR2 YYNGEE.